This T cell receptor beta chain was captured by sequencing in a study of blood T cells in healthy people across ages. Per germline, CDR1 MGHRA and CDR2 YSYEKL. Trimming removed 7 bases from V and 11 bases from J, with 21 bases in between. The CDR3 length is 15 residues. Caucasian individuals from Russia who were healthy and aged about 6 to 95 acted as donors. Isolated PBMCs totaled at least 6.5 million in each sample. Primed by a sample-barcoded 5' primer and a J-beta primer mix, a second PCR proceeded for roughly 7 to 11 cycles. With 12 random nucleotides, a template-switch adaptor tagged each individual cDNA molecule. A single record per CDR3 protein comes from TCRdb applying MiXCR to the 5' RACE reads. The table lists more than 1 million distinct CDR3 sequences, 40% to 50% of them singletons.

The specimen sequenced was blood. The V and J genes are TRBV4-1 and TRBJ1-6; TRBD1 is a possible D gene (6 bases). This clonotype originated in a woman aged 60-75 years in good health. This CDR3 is CASNVGGGVWTPLHF. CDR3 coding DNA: TGCGCCAGCAACGTAGGGGGGGGAGTATGGACACCCCTCCACTTT.